The clone carrying this TCR beta chain has just one count. Its antigen remains unidentified. The V end lost 5 bases, the J end lost 4 bases, and 17 bases lay between the germline ends. CDR3 length: 15 amino acids. Germline CDR1 reads SGHVS; CDR2 reads FQNEAQ. This entry belongs to a study of T cell responses to AZD1222 COVID-19 vaccine. Study-wide points: Repertoires in all cases were sampled only once the peak T cell response had passed. Only six people who got AZD1222 tested seropositive at baseline.

Repertoires were generated with immunoSEQ multiplex PCR, while TCRdb's copy carries only in-frame clones and drops some. The sample lists about 150,000 clones, 92% seen once, with 1.9% in the top ten. The sample was peripheral blood, taken on day 0 of AZD1222 vaccination. The V gene is TRBV7-8, the J gene TRBJ1-1, with D possibly matching TRBD1 (6 bases). The TCR was taken from an adult in good health. The CDR3 region has the DNA TGTGCCAGCAGCGGGAGTGGGGGCGAGGTCACTGAAGCTTTCTTT. This gives the protein CASSGSGGEVTEAFF.